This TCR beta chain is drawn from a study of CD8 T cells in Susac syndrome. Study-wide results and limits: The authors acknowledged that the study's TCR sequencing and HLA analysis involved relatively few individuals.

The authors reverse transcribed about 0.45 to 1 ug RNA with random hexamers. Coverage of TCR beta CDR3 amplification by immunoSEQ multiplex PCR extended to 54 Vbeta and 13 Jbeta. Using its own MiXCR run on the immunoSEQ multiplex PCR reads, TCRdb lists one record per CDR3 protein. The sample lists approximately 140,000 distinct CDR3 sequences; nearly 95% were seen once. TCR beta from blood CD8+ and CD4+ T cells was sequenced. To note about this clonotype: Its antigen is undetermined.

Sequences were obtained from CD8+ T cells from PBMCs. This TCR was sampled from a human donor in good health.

The CDR3 is CASSLIQADTDTQYF. The CDR3 nucleotides read TGTGCCAGCAGTTTAATACAGGCGGACACAGATACGCAGTATTTT. The rearrangement uses TRBV28 and TRBJ2-3; the D gene is possibly TRBD1 (5 bases). The germline V gene encodes CDR1 MDHEN and CDR2 SYDVKM. The CDR3 covers 15 residues. Trimming took off 2 bases at V and 2 bases at J, with 11 bases between the two ends.